Listed here are 12 T cell receptor beta chains from one sample, sequenced in a study of T-cell memory formation after mild COVID-19 (dated by TCRdb to the early 2020s). The library was obtained by 5' RACE. These reads were obtained on an Illumina NovaSeq 6000. TCRdb itself trimmed the public reads at Q25 with fastp, ran MiXCR and retained productive beta chains. Each CDR3 protein appears once, grouped with its most common genes and DNA. For this sample the table gives more than 450,000 distinct CDR3 sequences, of which 15% to 20% were detected only once. About 12% of the sample comes from the top ten. Source material: PBMCs or a T cell subset sorted from them (not recorded which). The receptors come from an adult woman who had mild COVID-19 (a few samples of this study predate the infection). The sample titles of this study are shuffled in the database, so cell type and time point are left out; the donor was told from shared clones.

The chain uses TRBV6-4 and TRBJ2-3; the match to TRBD1 covers 7 bases. The V and J ends lost 0 bases and 9 bases, in that order; junction bases with no gene match: 15. Germline lookup yields CDR1 MRHNA and CDR2 SNTAGT. The CDR3 covers 17 residues. The CDR3 spells CASSDSSDRLGFWTQYF. Here the CDR3 DNA reads TGTGCCAGCAGTGACTCTTCGGACAGGCTTGGGTTCTGGACGCAGTATTTT.

This chain joins TRBV24-1 and TRBJ2-2, with TRBD1 matching 7 bases. Trimming took 4 bases from V and 6 from J; bases not matched to a gene: 10. The germline CDR1 and CDR2 sequences are KGHDR and SFDVKD. The CDR3 is 16 amino acids. The CDR3 region is CATSDPRQGSAGELFF. The CDR3 nucleotides read TGTGCCACCAGTGACCCCCGACAGGGTTCGGCCGGGGAGCTGTTTTTT.

This chain connects TRBV7-3 to TRBJ2-3; 15 bases align to TRBD2. J was trimmed by 0 bases and V by 4 bases; bases with no gene match: 5. The CDR3 spans 18 residues. Germline V gene sequence: CDR1 SGHTA, CDR2 FQGTGA. The CDR3 DNA reads TGTGCCAGCAGCTCCGGACTAGCGGGGGGGCTGAGCACAGATACGCAGTATTTT. Translating it yields CASSSGLAGGLSTDTQYF.

This chain links TRBV5-6 with TRBJ1-2; no firm D call. Germline V gene sequence: CDR1 SGHDT, CDR2 YYEEEE. Trimming pared 5 bases from V and 4 bases from J, leaving 15 bases between. The CDR3 extends over 14 amino acids. CDR3 nucleotides: TGTGCCAGCAGGGTAGGATTGGACGGCTATGGCTACACCTTC. This sequence encodes CASRVGLDGYGYTF.

This sequence joins TRBV7-3 and TRBJ2-3; D might be TRBD2 (5 bases). Looked up from germline, CDR1 is SGHTA and CDR2 is FQGTGA. The V gene lost 5 bases and the J gene lost 4 bases, with 7 bases spanning the gap. CDR3 length: 12 amino acids. The CDR3 DNA reads TGTGCCAGCAGCGGACTGTCAGATACGCAGTATTTT. Translating it yields CASSGLSDTQYF.

This clonotype was seen a few times. The rearrangement joins TRBV5-5 to TRBJ1-2; D perhaps matches TRBD1 (5 bases). V shed 1 base and J shed 1 base, with 14 bases lying between them. The CDR3 has 16 residues. Germline assignment: CDR1 SGHKS and CDR2 YYEKEE (reference sequence). The CDR3 sequence is CASSLYAGKVNYGYTF. As DNA, the CDR3 is TGTGCCAGCAGCTTGTACGCAGGGAAGGTTAACTATGGCTACACCTTC. The variable domain in full, completed from reference TRBV5-5 and TRBJ1-2, reads DAGVTQSPTHLIKTRGQQVTLRCSPISGHKSVSWYQQVLGQGPQFIFQYYEKEERGRGNFPDRFSARQFPNYSSELNVNALLLGDSALYLCASSLYAGKVNYGYTFGSGTRLTVV.

This clonotype was detected ten times or more. The chain carries TRBV7-2 and TRBJ1-5; possible D gene TRBD1, 5 bases. The V end lost 3 bases, the J end lost 8 bases, and 14 bases lay between the germline ends. The germline V gene encodes CDR1 SGHTA and CDR2 FQGNSA. This CDR3 comprises 14 residues. Written as DNA, the CDR3 is TGTGCCAGCAGCTTCGAGCCAGGGTTGAAGCCCCAGCATTTT. This codes for CASSFEPGLKPQHF.

The chain couples TRBV7-6 to TRBJ2-5, with TRBD2 matching 8 bases. CDR3 length: 15 residues. Unmatched junction bases numbered 10, after V lost 5 bases and J lost 5 bases. In germline, CDR1 is SGHVS, CDR2 FNYEAQ. In nucleotides, the CDR3 is TGTGCCAGCAGCCTCTCCCCGGGACTAGTGGAGACCCAGTACTTC. It is translated as CASSLSPGLVETQYF.

The rearrangement joins TRBV7-9 to TRBJ2-2; unclear D gene. CDR1 is SEHNR and CDR2 is FQNEAQ in the germline V gene (reference sequence). This CDR3 spans 17 amino acids. The V gene lost 1 base and the J gene lost 0 bases, with 12 bases spanning the gap. The CDR3 sequence is CASSLDLWNSNTGELFF. DNA of the CDR3: TGTGCCAGCAGCTTAGACCTGTGGAACTCGAACACCGGGGAGCTGTTTTTT. Variable domain in full (rest from reference TRBV7-9 and TRBJ2-2): DTGVSQNPRHKITKRGQNVTFRCDPISEHNRLYWYRQTLGQGPEFLTYFQNEAQLEKSRLLSDRFSAERPKGSFSTLEIQRTEQGDSAMYLCASSLDLWNSNTGELFFGEGSRLTVL.

This chain uses TRBV25-1 with TRBJ1-2; D unresolved. In germline, CDR1 is MGHDK, CDR2 SYGVNS. With 0 bases removed from V and 2 bases from J, the gap between germline ends came to 7 bases. This CDR3 comprises 14 residues. The CDR3 nucleotides read TGTGCCAGCAGTGAATACAGGATGAACTATGGCTACACCTTC. The encoded protein is CASSEYRMNYGYTF.

V gene TRBV6-5 combines with J gene TRBJ2-7, with D perhaps TRBD1 (6 bases). Germline CDR1 is MNHEY and CDR2 is SVGAGI. The CDR3 is 15 residues long. V was pared by 5 bases and J by 2 bases, with 16 bases between. DNA for the CDR3: TGTGCCAGCAGTCCGGACAGCCGACCAACCTACGAGCAGTACTTC. It encodes CASSPDSRPTYEQYF.

The genes are TRBV6-1 and TRBJ2-3; no firm D call. CDR3 size: 15 residues. From germline, CDR1 is MNHNS and CDR2 SASEGT. The ends were cut back, 3 bases at V and 2 bases at J, with 12 bases in the middle. CDR3 nucleotides: TGTGCCAGCAGTGAGCCCCCTCGGATCACAGATACGCAGTATTTT. This sequence encodes CASSEPPRITDTQYF.